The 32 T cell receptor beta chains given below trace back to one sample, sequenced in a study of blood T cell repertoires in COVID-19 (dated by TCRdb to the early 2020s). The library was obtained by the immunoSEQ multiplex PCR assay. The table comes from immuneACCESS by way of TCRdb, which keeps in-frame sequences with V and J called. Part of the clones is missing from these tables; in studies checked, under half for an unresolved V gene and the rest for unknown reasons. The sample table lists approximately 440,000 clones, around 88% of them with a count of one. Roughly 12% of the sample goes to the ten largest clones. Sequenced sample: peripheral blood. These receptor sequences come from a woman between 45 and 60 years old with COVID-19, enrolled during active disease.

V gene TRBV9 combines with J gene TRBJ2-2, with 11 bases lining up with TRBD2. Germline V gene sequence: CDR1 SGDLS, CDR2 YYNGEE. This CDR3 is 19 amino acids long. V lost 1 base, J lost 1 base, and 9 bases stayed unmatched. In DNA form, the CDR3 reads TGTGCCAGCAGCGTAAGTGTAGCGGGGGGGCCCGGGAACACCGGGGAGCTGTTTTTT. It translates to CASSVSVAGGPGNTGELFF.

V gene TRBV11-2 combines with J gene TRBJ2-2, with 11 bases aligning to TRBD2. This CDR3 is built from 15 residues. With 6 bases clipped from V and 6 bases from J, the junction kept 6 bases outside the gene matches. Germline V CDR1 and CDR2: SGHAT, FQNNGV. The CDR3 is CASSWPSGGPGELFF. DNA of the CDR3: TGTGCCAGCAGTTGGCCTAGCGGGGGGCCCGGGGAGCTGTTTTTT.

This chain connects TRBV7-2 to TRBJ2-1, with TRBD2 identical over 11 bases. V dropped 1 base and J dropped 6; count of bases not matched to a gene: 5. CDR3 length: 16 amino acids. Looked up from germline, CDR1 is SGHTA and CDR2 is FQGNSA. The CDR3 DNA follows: TGTGCCAGCAGCTTAGATATAGCGGGGGGGCGCAATGAGCAGTTCTTC. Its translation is CASSLDIAGGRNEQFF.

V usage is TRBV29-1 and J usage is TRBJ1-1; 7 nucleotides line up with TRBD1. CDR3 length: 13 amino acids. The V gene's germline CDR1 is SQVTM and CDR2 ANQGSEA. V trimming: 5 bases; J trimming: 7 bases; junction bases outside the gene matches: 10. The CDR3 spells CSVLNQGVSEAFF. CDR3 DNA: TGCAGCGTTCTGAATCAGGGGGTTAGTGAAGCTTTCTTT.

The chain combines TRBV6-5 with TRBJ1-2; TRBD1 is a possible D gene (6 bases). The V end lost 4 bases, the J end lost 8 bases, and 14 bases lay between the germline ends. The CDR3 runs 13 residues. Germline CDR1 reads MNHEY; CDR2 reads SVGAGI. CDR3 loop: CASSSQGRRGYTF. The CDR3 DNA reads TGTGCCAGCAGTTCACAGGGTAGGCGAGGCTACACCTTC.

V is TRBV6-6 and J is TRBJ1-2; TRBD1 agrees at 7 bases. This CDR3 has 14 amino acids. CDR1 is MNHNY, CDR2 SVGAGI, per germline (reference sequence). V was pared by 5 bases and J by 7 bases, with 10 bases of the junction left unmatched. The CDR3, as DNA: TGTGCCAGCAGTAGCACAGGGGCGGGGGGTGGCTACACCTTC. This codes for CASSSTGAGGGYTF.

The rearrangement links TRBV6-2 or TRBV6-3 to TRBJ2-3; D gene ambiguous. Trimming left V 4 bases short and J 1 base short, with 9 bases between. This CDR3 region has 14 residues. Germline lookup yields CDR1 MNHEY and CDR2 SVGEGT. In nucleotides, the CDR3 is TGTGCCAGCAGTTTCGACTCACGCACAGATACGCAGTATTTT. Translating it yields CASSFDSRTDTQYF.

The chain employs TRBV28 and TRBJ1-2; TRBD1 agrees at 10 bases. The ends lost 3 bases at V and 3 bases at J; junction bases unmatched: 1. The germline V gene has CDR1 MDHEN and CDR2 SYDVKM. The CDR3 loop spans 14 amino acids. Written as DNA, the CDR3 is TGTGCCAGCAGTTTCGGGACAGGGGACTATGGCTACACCTTC. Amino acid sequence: CASSFGTGDYGYTF.

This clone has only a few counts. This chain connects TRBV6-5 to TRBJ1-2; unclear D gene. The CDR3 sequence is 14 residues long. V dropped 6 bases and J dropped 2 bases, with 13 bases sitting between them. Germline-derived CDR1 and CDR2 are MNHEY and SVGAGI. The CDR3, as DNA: TGTGCCAGCAGCTCATATGGGCAGAACTATGGCTACACCTTC. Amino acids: CASSSYGQNYGYTF.

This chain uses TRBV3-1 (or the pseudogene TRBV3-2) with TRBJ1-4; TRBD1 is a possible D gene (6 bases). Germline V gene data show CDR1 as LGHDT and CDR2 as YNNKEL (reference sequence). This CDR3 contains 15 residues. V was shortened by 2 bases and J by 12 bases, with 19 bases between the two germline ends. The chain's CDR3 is CASSQLAGGRIELFF. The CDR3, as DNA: TGTGCCAGCAGCCAATTAGCGGGGGGGCGGATTGAACTGTTTTTT.

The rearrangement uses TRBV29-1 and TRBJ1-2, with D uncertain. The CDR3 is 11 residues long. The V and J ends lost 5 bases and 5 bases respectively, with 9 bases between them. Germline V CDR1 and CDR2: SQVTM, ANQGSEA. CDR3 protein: CSVRGQYGYTF. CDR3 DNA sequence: TGCAGCGTTAGAGGGCAGTATGGCTACACCTTC.

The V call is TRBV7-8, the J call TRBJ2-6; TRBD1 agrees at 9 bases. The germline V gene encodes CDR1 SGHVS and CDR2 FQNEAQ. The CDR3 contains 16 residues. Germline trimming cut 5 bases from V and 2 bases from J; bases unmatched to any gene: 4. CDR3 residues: CASSVTGGAGANVLTF. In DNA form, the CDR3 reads TGTGCCAGCAGCGTCACAGGGGGCGCTGGGGCCAACGTCCTGACTTTC.

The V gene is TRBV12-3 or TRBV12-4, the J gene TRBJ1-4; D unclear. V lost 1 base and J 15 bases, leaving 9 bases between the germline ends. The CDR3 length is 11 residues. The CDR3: CASSLGSEVFF. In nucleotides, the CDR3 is TGTGCCAGCAGTTTAGGTTCTGAGGTGTTTTTT.

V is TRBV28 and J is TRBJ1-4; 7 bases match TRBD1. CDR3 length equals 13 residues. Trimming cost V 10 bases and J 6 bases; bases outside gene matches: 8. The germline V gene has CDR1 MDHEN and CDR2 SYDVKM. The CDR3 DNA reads TGTGCCACTGGACAGGAGGTGGATGAAAAACTGTTTTTT. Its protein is CATGQEVDEKLFF.

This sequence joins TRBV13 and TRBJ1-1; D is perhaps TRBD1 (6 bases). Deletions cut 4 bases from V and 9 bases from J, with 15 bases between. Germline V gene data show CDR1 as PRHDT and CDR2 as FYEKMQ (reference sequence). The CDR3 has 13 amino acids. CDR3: CASSSGAEGKAFF. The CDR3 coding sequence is TGTGCCAGCAGCTCAGGGGCAGAGGGCAAAGCTTTCTTT. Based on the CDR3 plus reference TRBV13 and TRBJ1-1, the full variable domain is AAGVIQSPRHLIKEKRETATLKCYPIPRHDTVYWYQQGPGQDPQFLISFYEKMQSDKGSIPDRFSAQQFSDYHSELNMSSLELGDSALYFCASSSGAEGKAFFGQGTRLTVV.

The CDR3 DNA is TGCGCCAGCAGCCTCCTACAGGGTTTCGCTGAAGCTTTCTTT. Its translation is CASSLLQGFAEAFF. The chain links TRBV4-1 to TRBJ1-1; D may be TRBD1 (6 bases). Trimming took off 4 bases at V and 6 bases at J, with 15 bases between the two ends. This CDR3 is 14 amino acids long. From germline, CDR1 is MGHRA and CDR2 YSYEKL.

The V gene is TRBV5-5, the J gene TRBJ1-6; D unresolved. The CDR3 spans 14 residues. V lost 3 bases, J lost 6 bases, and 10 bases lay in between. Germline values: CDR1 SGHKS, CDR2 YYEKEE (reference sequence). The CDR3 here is CASSSRFSNSPLHF. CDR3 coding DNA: TGTGCCAGCAGCTCCCGGTTCTCTAATTCACCCCTCCACTTT.

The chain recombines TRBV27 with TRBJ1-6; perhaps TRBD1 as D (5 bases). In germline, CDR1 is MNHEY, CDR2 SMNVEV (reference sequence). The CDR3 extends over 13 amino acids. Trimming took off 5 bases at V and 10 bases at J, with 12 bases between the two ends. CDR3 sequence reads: CASSPQGRSPLHF. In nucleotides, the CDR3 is TGTGCCAGCAGTCCCCAGGGAAGGTCACCCCTCCACTTT.

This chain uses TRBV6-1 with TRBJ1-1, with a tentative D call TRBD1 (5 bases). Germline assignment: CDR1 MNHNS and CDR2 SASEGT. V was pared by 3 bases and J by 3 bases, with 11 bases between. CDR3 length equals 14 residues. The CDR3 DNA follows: TGTGCCAGCAGTGATCAGGGAATGGACACTGAAGCTTTCTTT. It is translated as CASSDQGMDTEAFF.

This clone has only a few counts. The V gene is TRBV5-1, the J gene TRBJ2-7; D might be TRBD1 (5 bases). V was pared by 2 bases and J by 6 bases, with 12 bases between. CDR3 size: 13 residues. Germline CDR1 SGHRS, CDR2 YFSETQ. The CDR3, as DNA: TGCGCCAGCAGCTTAGGACAAAAGGGCGAGCAGTACTTC. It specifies CASSLGQKGEQYF.

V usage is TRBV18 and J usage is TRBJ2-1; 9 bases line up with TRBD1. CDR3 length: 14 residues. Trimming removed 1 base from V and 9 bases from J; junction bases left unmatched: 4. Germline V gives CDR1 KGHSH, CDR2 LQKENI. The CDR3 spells CASSPRDREGEQFF. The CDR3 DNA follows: TGTGCCAGCTCACCACGGGACAGGGAGGGTGAGCAGTTCTTC.

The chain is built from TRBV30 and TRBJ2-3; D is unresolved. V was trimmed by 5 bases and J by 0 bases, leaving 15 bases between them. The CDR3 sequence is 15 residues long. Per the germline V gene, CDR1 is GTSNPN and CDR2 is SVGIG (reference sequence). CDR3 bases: TGTGCCTGGGAGGCGGCACGTCCTAGCACAGATACGCAGTATTTT. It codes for CAWEAARPSTDTQYF.

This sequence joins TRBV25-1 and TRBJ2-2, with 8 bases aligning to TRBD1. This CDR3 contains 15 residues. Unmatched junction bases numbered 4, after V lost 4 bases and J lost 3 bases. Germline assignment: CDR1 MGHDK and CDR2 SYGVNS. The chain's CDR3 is CASSARDRYTGELFF. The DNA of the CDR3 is TGTGCCAGCAGTGCCCGGGACAGGTACACCGGGGAGCTGTTTTTT. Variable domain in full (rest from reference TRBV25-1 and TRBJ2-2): EADIYQTPRYLVIGTGKKITLECSQTMGHDKMYWYQQDPGMELHLIHYSYGVNSTEKGDLSSESTVSRIRTEHFPLTLESARPSHTSQYLCASSARDRYTGELFFGEGSRLTVL.

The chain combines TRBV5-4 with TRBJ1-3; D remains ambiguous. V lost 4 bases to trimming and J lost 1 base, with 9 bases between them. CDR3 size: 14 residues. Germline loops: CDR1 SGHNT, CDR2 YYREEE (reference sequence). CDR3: CASSQGRSGNTIYF. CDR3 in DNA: TGTGCCAGCAGCCAAGGGAGGTCTGGAAACACCATATATTTT. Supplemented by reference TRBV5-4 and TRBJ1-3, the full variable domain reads ETGVTQSPTHLIKTRGQQVTLRCSSQSGHNTVSWYQQALGQGPQFIFQYYREEENGRGNFPPRFSGLQFPNYSSELNVNALELDDSALYLCASSQGRSGNTIYFGEGSWLTVV.

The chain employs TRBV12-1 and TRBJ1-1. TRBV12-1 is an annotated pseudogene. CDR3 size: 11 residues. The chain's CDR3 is CASSRSGEAFF. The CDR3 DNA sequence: TGTGCCAGCAGCCGGTCTGGGGAGGCTTTCTTT.

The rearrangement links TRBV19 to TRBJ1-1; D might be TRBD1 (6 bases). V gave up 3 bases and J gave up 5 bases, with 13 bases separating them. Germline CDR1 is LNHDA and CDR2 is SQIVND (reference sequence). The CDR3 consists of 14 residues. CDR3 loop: CASSIQGWGTEAFF. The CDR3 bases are TGTGCCAGTAGTATTCAGGGGTGGGGGACTGAAGCTTTCTTT.

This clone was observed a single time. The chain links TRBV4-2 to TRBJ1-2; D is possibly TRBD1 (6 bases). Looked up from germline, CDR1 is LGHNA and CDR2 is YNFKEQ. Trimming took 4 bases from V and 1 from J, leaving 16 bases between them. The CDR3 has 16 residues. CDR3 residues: CASSRRSGVLNYGYTF. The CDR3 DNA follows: TGTGCCAGCAGCCGTAGATCAGGGGTACTTAACTATGGCTACACCTTC.

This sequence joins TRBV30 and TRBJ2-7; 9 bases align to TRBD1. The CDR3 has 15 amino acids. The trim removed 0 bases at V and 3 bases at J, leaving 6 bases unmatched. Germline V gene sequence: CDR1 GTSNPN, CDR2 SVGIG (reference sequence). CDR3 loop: CAWSVKGQGIYEQYF. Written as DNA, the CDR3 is TGTGCCTGGAGTGTGAAGGGACAGGGAATCTACGAGCAGTACTTC. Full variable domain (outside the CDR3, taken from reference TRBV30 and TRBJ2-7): SQTIHQWPATLVQPVGSPLSLECTVEGTSNPNLYWYRQAAGRGLQLLFYSVGIGQISSEVPQNLSASRPQDRQFILSSKKLLLSDSGFYLCAWSVKGQGIYEQYFGPGTRLTVT.

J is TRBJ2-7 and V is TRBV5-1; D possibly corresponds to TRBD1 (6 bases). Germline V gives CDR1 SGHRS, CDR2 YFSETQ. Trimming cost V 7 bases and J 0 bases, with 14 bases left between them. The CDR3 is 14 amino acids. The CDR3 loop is CASGRDTYSYEQYF. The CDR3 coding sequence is TGCGCCAGCGGCCGGGACACCTACTCCTACGAGCAGTACTTC.

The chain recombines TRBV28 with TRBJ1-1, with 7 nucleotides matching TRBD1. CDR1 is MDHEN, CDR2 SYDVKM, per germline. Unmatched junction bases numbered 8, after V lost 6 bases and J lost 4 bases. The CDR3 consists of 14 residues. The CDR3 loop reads CASRSGQATTEAFF. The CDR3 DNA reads TGTGCCAGCAGGTCCGGACAGGCGACCACTGAAGCTTTCTTT.

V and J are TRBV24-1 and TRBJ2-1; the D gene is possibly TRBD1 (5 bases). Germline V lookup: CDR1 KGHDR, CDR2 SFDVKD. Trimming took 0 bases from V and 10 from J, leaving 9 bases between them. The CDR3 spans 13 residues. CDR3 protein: CATSDLRGWEQFF. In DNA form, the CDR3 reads TGTGCCACCAGTGATTTGAGGGGATGGGAGCAGTTCTTC.

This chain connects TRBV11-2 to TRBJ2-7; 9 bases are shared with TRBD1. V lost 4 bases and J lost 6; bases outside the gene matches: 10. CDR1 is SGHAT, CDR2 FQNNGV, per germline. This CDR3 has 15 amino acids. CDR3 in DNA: TGTGCCAGCAGCTCGACAGGGGGGGTGATGGGCGAGCAGTACTTC. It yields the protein CASSSTGGVMGEQYF.